This T cell receptor (beta chain) was found in a study of T cells in Graves' hyperthyroidism and ophthalmopathy. Study-level background: Peripheral blood was obtained at initial diagnosis, preceding any treatment.

As for this clonotype: Its antigen remains unidentified.

The CDR3 loop spans 15 amino acids. Germline assignment: CDR1 SGHTA and CDR2 FQGNSA. Unmatched junction bases numbered 5, after V lost 2 bases and J lost 3 bases. Whole-study results and caveats: Patients with ophthalmopathy were separated from those with stable hyperthyroidism by a 13 V-J model.

When ophthalmopathy did not progress within 18 months, Graves' hyperthyroidism was considered stable. Diagnosis rested on symptoms, serum thyroxine and TRAb, thyroid ultrasound, and orbital computed tomography. RNA transcripts served as the template for amplifying TCR beta CDR3 regions. HTBI primers were the set used in a first-round RT-PCR of the TCR CDR3. From the multiplex PCR reads, TCRdb called clonotypes with MiXCR, one entry per CDR3 protein. The profile covers 540,000 or so distinct CDR3 sequences, with more than 15% appearing a single time and approximately 7.4% taken by the ten largest. The rearrangement links TRBV7-2 to TRBJ2-7, with TRBD1 matching 9 bases. Sequenced material: blood. The sequence derives from a woman in her thirties with Graves' hyperthyroidism. CDR3 sequence: CASSLSRDRVYEQYF. The CDR3, as DNA: TGTGCCAGCAGCTTATCTCGGGACAGGGTCTACGAGCAGTACTTC.